This note documents a single T cell receptor (beta chain) sequence. This CDR3 is built from 14 residues. Germline assignment: CDR1 LGHNT and CDR2 FRNRAP. V lost 4 bases, J lost 6 bases, and 6 bases stayed unmatched. As processed by the authors: How many nucleated cells were present was estimated from reference gene primer amplification. Sequenced by immunoSEQ multiplex PCR; TCRdb stores in-frame clones only, minus some. V, J and clone size reflect that table, while D and trimming were determined from the DNA. The data contain 150,000 to 180,000 clones, roughly 84% of them seen just once; the ten biggest clones take up roughly 12%. These data are taken from a study of blood T cell repertoires in COVID-19. Whole-study context: COVID-19 samples, acute and convalescent, were from the United States, Italy and Spain.

Patients at the Seattle site were enrolled during active infection and followed longitudinally. This TCR was sampled from a woman aged 60-70 years with COVID-19, enrolled during active disease. Sequencing used peripheral blood. This chain uses TRBV12-5 with TRBJ2-5; 9 bases map to TRBD1. The CDR3 region is CASGSSGQGQTQYF. The CDR3 DNA reads as TGTGCTAGTGGTTCCTCGGGACAGGGACAGACCCAGTACTTC.